In this sample, the clone carrying this T cell receptor beta chain turned up a few times. This CDR3 is built from 16 residues. Unmatched junction bases numbered 11, after V lost 4 bases and J lost 4 bases. Germline V gives CDR1 MGHRA, CDR2 YSYEKL. This specimen comes from a study of early T cells in non-severe SARS-CoV-2 infection. Each CDR3 protein gets one entry after TCRdb re-called the 5' RACE reads with MiXCR. The sample consists of around 59,000 distinct CDR3 sequences, approximately 13% of them appearing once. Sequencing was performed on whole blood. This chain links TRBV4-1 with TRBJ2-7, with TRBD1 matching over 9 bases. The sequence was collected from an adult who was a healthcare worker with PCR-confirmed SARS-CoV-2 infection or an uninfected control (not recorded which). The CDR3 bases are TGCGCCAGCAGCCCCTGGACAGGGGAGGGGAAGTACGAGCAGTACTTC. It is translated as CASSPWTGEGKYEQYF.